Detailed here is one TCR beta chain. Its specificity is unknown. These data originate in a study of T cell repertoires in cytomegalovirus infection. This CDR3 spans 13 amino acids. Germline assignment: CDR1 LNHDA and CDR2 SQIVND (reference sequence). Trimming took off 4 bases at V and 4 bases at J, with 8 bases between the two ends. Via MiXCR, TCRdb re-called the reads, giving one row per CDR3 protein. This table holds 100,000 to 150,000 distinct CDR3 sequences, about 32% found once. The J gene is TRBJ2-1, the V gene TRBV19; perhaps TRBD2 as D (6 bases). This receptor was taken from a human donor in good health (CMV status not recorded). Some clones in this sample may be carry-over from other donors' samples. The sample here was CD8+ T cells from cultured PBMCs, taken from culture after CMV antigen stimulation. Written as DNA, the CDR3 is TGTGCCAGTAGTACGGAGGGTTACAATGAGCAGTTCTTC. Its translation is CASSTEGYNEQFF. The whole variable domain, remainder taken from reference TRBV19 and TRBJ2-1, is DGGITQSPKYLFRKEGQNVTLSCEQNLNHDAMYWYRQDPGQGLRLIYYSQIVNDFQKGDIAEGYSVSREKKESFPLTVTSAQKNPTAFYLCASSTEGYNEQFFGPGTRLTVL.